Listed here are 8 T cell receptor beta chains from one sample, sequenced in a study of T cells in Graves' hyperthyroidism and ophthalmopathy. RNA transcripts yielded amplified TCR beta CDR3 regions. First-round RT-PCR targeting the TCR CDR3 was performed with the HTBI primer set. A single record per CDR3 protein comes from TCRdb applying MiXCR to the multiplex PCR reads. The sample shows 350,000 to 400,000 distinct CDR3 sequences, approximately 20% of them seen only once. Input material: blood. The source is a woman younger than 35 with Graves' hyperthyroidism.

This clonotype occurred many times. This chain uses TRBV7-2 with TRBJ2-5; D not certain. Germline V lookup: CDR1 SGHTA, CDR2 FQGNSA. The length of the CDR3 is 15 residues. The V end was cut by 3 bases, the J end by 2 bases, with 13 bases between. Written as DNA, the CDR3 is TGTGCCAGCAGCTTTTCGCACGGGCCTCAAGAGACCCAGTACTTC. Its translation: CASSFSHGPQETQYF.

The table lists this clonotype with many counts. The CDR3 protein is CATSDSDRGSSYEQYF. The CDR3 DNA is TGTGCCACCAGTGATTCCGACAGGGGATCCTCCTACGAGCAGTACTTC. J is TRBJ2-7 and V is TRBV24-1; the match to TRBD1 covers 8 bases. Germline lookup yields CDR1 KGHDR and CDR2 SFDVKD. The CDR3 runs to 16 residues. V trimming: 2 bases; J trimming: 0 bases; junction bases outside the gene matches: 5.

The table lists this clonotype with many counts. The gene calls are TRBV7-9 and TRBJ2-7, with D uncertain. Trimming stripped 7 bases from V and 0 bases from J, with 13 bases between. Germline V lookup: CDR1 SEHNR, CDR2 FQNEAQ (reference sequence). The CDR3 has 14 amino acids. The chain's CDR3 is CASTKSGPSYEQYF. The CDR3 DNA sequence: TGTGCCAGCACCAAATCGGGCCCCTCCTACGAGCAGTACTTC.

Details on this clonotype: Given a much more abundant clone one base away, this may be a read error. The rearrangement uses TRBV6-2 or TRBV6-3 and TRBJ2-5; 8 bases map to TRBD1. From germline, CDR1 is MNHEY and CDR2 SVGEGT. CDR3 length: 15 residues. DNA of the CDR3: TGTGCCAGCAGTTATCCCGGGACAGGCAGGGAGACCAAGTACTTC. This gives the protein CASSYPGTGRETKYF.

The sample holds many counts of this clonotype. This rearrangement joins TRBV7-2 to TRBJ2-1, with unresolved D. The CDR3 sequence is 15 residues long. V lost 7 bases and J 0 bases, leaving 13 bases between the germline ends. Germline V gene data show CDR1 as SGHTA and CDR2 as FQGNSA. The CDR3 here is CASNPYKSSYNEQFF. DNA of the CDR3: TGTGCCAGCAATCCATACAAAAGCTCCTACAATGAGCAGTTCTTC.

This clonotype was seen many times. The rearrangement uses TRBV6-1 and TRBJ2-5, with TRBD2 identical over 10 bases. The ends lost 6 bases at V and 5 bases at J; junction bases unmatched: 9. The CDR3 length is 15 residues. CDR1 is MNHNS, CDR2 SASEGT, per germline. The CDR3 loop reads CASRRASGGGETQYF. In DNA form, the CDR3 reads TGTGCCAGCAGGAGGGCTAGCGGGGGAGGGGAGACCCAGTACTTC.

This clonotype has a count of ten or more. This chain joins TRBV4-1 and TRBJ2-7; D is tentatively TRBD1 or TRBD2 (6 bases each). V lost 1 base to trimming and J lost 7 bases, with 17 bases between them. Germline loops: CDR1 MGHRA, CDR2 YSYEKL. The CDR3 is 15 residues long. CDR3: CASSQVTGASPEQYF. The DNA for the CDR3 is TGCGCCAGCAGCCAAGTAACGGGGGCCAGCCCAGAGCAGTACTTC.

This clonotype was detected ten times or more. The chain is built from TRBV11-1 and TRBJ2-6; the match to TRBD1 covers 11 bases. The junction had 5 bases not matched to a gene; V was cut back by 5 bases and J by 2 bases. Germline V gene data show CDR1 as SGHAT and CDR2 as FQDESV (reference sequence). This CDR3 is built from 17 residues. CDR3 nucleotides: TGTGCCAGCAGCCTACGGGACAGGGGGACTGGGGCCAACGTCCTGACTTTC. Its protein is CASSLRDRGTGANVLTF.